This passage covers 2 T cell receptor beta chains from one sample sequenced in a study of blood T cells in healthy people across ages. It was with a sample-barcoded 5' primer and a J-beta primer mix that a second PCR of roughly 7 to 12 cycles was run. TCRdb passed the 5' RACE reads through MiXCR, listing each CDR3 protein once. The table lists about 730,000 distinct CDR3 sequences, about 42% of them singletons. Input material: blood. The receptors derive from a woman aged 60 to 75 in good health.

The CDR3 DNA is TGTGCCAGCAGTTTCAGAGGGGCCGGAGATACGCAGTATTTT. Amino acid sequence: CASSFRGAGDTQYF. V and J are TRBV12-3 or TRBV12-4 and TRBJ2-3; D assignment may be TRBD1 or TRBD2 (5 bases each). V was trimmed by 3 bases and J by 5 bases, leaving 12 bases between them. This CDR3 region has 14 residues.

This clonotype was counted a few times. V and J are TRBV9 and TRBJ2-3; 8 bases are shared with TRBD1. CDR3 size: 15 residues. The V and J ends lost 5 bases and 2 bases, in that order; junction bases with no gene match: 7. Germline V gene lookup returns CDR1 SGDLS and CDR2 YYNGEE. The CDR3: CASSRWTGNTDTQYF. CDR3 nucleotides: TGTGCCAGCAGTCGGTGGACAGGGAACACAGATACGCAGTATTTT.